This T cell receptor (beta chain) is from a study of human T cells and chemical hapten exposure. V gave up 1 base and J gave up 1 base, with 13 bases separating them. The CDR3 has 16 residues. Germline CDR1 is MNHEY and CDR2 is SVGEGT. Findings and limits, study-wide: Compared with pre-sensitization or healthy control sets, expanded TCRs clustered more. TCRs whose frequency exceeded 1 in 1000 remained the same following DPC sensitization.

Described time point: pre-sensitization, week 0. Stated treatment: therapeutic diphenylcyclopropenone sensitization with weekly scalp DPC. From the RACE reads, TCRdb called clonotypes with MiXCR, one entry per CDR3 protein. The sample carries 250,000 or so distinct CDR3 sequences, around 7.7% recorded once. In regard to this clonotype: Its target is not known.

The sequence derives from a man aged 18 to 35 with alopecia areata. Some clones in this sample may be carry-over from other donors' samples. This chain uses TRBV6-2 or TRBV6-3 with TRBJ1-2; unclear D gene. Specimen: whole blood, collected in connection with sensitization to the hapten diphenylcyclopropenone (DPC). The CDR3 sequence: CASSYLRRSYNYGYTF. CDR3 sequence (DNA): TGTGCCAGCAGTTACTTAAGACGGAGTTATAACTATGGCTACACCTTC.